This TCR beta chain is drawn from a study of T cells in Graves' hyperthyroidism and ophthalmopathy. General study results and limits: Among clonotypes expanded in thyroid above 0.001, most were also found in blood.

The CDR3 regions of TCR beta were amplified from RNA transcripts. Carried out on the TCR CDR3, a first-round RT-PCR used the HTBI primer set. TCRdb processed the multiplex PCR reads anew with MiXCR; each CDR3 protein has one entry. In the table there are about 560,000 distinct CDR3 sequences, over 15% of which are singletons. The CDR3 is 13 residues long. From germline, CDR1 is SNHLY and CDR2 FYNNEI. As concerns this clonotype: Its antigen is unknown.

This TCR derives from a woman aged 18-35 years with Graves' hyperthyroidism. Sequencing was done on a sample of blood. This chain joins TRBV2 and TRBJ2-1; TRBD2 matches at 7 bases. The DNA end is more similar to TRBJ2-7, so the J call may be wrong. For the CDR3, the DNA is TGTGCCAGCATTAGCCGGGACTACAATGAGCAGTACTTC. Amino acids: CASISRDYNEQYF.